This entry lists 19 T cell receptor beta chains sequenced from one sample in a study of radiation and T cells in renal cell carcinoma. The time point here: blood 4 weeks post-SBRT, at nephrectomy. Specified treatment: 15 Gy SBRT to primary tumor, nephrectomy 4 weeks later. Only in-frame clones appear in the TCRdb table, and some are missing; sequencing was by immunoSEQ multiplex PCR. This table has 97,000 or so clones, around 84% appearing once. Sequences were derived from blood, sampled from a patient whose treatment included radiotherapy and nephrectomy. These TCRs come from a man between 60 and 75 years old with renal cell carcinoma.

This chain's CDR3 is CASSPYRRRVGELFF. DNA of the CDR3: TGTGCCAGCAGTCCCTACCGCCGTAGGGTCGGGGAGCTGTTTTTT. This sequence joins TRBV28 and TRBJ2-2; the D is unclear. V lost 5 bases and J 7 bases, leaving 17 bases between the germline ends. There are 15 residues in the CDR3. Germline assignment: CDR1 MDHEN and CDR2 SYDVKM.

The CDR3 nucleotides are TGTGCCAGCAGTTTGACAGTTTCCTACGAGCAGTACTTC. Encoded protein: CASSLTVSYEQYF. This sequence joins TRBV6-5 and TRBJ2-5, with D maybe TRBD1 (5 bases). The end of the DNA is better explained by TRBJ2-7, so the J call may be wrong. This CDR3 is built from 13 residues. Germline-derived CDR1 and CDR2 are MNHEY and SVGAGI.

The CDR3: CASSQDRRSTQYF. The CDR3 nucleotides read TGCGCCAGCAGCCAAGATAGGAGGAGTACGCAGTATTTT. The chain uses TRBV4-3 and TRBJ2-3, with D possibly TRBD2 on 5 matching bases. The CDR3 runs to 13 residues. Germline CDR1 reads LGHNA; CDR2 reads YSLEER. The V end lost 0 bases, the J end lost 8 bases, and 9 bases lay between the germline ends.

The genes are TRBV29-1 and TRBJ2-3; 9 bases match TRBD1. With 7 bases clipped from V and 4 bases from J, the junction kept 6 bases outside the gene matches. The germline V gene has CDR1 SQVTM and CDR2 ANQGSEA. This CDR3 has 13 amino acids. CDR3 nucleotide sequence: TGCAGCGCCCGGACAGGGGTCGCAGATACGCAGTATTTT. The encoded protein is CSARTGVADTQYF.

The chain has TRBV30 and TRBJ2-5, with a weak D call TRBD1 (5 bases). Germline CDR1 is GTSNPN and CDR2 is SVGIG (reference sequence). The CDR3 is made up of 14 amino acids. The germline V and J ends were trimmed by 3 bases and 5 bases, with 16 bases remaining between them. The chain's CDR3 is CAWSKWGLPETQYF. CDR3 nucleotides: TGTGCCTGGAGCAAATGGGGCCTTCCGGAGACCCAGTACTTC.

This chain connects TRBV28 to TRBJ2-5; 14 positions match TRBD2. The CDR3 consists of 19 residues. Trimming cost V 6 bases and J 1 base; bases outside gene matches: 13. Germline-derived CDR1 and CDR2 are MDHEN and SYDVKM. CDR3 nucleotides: TGTGCCAGCAGCCTGGGACTAGCGGGAGCCTGGGTAGGCCAAGAGACCCAGTACTTC. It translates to CASSLGLAGAWVGQETQYF.

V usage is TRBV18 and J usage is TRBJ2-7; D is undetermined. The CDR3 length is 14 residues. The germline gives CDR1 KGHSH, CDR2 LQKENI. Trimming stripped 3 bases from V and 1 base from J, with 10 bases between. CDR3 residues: CASSPTDGSYEQYF. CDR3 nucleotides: TGTGCCAGCTCACCTACGGACGGGTCCTACGAGCAGTACTTC.

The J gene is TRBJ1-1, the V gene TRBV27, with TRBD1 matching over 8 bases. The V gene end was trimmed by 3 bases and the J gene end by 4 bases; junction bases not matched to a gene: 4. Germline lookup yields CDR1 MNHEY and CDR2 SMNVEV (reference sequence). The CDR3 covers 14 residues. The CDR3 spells CASSFYRGATEAFF. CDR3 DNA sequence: TGTGCCAGCAGTTTTTACAGGGGGGCCACTGAAGCTTTCTTT.

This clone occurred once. CDR3 loop: CASSLGQMNTEAFF. The CDR3 DNA follows: TGCGCCAGCAGCTTGGGACAGATGAACACTGAAGCTTTCTTT. The rearrangement joins TRBV4-3 to TRBJ1-1, with 7 positions matching TRBD1. Per the germline V gene, CDR1 is LGHNA and CDR2 is YSLEER. CDR3 size: 14 residues. The V gene end was trimmed by 5 bases and the J gene end by 0 bases; junction bases not matched to a gene: 3.

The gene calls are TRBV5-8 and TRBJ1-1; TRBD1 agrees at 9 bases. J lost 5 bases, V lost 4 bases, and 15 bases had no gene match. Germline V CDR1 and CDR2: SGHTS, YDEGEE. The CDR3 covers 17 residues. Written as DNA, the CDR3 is TGTGCCAGCAGCATCCGGGACAGGGAATACGTGAGGACTGAAGCTTTCTTT. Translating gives CASSIRDREYVRTEAFF.

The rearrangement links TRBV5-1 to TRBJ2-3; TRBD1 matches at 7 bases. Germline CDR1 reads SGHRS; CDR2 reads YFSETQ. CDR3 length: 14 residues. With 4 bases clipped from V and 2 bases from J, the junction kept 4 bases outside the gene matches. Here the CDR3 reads CASSRDSPTDTQYF. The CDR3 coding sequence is TGCGCCAGCAGCAGGGACAGCCCCACAGATACGCAGTATTTT.

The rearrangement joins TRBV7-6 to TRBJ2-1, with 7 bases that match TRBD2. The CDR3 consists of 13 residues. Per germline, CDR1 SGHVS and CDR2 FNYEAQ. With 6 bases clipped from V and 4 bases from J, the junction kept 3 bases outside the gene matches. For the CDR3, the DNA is TGTGCCAGCAGTCCCGGGGGGTACAATGAGCAGTTCTTC. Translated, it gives CASSPGGYNEQFF.

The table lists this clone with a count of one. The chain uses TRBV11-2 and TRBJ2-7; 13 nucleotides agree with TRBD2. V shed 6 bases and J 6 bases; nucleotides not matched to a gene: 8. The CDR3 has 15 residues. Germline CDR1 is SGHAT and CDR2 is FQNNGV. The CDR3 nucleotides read TGTGCCAGCAGAAGCGGACTAGCGGGAGTAAGCGAGCAGTACTTC. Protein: CASRSGLAGVSEQYF. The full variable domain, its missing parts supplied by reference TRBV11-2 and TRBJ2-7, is EAGVAQSPRYKIIEKRQSVAFWCNPISGHATLYWYQQILGQGPKLLIQFQNNGVVDDSQLPKDRFSAERLKGVDSTLKIQPAKLEDSAVYLCASRSGLAGVSEQYFGPGTRLTVT.

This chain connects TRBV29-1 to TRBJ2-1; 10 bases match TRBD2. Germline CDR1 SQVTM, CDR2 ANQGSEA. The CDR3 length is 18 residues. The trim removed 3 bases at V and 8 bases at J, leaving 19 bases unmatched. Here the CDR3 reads CSVDPTGTSAVGGDEQFF. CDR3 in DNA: TGCAGCGTTGACCCCACCGGGACTAGCGCCGTAGGTGGGGATGAGCAGTTCTTC.

The CDR3 DNA reads TGTGCCAGCAGTGGCTACCGGGACAGGGGAGAAAAACTGTTTTTT. Protein product: CASSGYRDRGEKLFF. This chain links TRBV27 with TRBJ1-4; 10 bases agree with TRBD1. Germline V gene sequence: CDR1 MNHEY, CDR2 SMNVEV (reference sequence). J gave up 8 bases and V 5 bases, and 8 bases lay outside the gene matches. The CDR3 consists of 15 residues.

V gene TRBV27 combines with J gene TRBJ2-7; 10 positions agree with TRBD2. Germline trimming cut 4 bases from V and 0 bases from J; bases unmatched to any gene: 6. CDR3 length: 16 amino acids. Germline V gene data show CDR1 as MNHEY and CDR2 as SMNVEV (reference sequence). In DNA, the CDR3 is TGTGCCAGCAGTTCCCAAGCGGGAGGGCCCTCCTACGAGCAGTACTTC. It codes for CASSSQAGGPSYEQYF.

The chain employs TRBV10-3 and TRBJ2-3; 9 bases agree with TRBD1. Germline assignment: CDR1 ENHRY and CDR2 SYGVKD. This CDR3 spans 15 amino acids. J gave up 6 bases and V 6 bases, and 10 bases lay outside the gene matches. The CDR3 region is CAISYTGGSGDTQYF. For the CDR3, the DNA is TGTGCCATCAGCTACACAGGGGGCAGTGGGGATACGCAGTATTTT.

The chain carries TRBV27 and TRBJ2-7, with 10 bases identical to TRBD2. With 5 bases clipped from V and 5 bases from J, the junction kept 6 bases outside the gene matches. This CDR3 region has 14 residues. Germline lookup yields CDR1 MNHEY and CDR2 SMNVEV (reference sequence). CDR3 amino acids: CASSVSGREDEQYF. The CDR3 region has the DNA TGTGCCAGCAGTGTCAGCGGGAGGGAGGACGAGCAGTACTTC.

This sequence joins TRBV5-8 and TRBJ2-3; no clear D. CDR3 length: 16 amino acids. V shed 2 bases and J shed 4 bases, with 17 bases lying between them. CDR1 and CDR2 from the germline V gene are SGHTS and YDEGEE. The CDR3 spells CASSFLDHGSADTQYF. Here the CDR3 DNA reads TGTGCCAGCAGCTTCCTCGATCACGGCTCCGCAGATACGCAGTATTTT.